There are a few counts of the clone carrying this T cell receptor beta chain. The germline V gene has CDR1 SGHNT and CDR2 YENEEA. The CDR3 is 15 residues long. J lost 3 bases, V lost 5 bases, and 9 bases had no gene match. Source study methods: Amplification from reference gene primers served as the basis for estimated nucleated cell counts. The method was immunoSEQ multiplex PCR; TCRdb's version includes in-frame clones alone and lacks a portion of them. V, J and clone size derive from that table, while D and trimming were established from the DNA sequence. The sample includes over 130,000 clones, over 60% of them seen just once. The record originates from a study of blood T cell repertoires in COVID-19. On the study more broadly: Acute-phase and convalescent COVID-19 samples originated in the United States, Italy and Spain. In each case, the material was cDNA or gDNA derived from T cells, B-cell-depleted T cells, or PBMCs.

The sequenced sample was peripheral blood. This TCR came from a woman between 45 and 65 years old with active or convalescent COVID-19. The chain carries TRBV11-3 and TRBJ2-7, with 8 bases fitting TRBD1. The CDR3 nucleotides read TGTGCCAGCAGCCCCTCAGGGGGCGAAATCTACGAGCAGTACTTC. This translates into CASSPSGGEIYEQYF.